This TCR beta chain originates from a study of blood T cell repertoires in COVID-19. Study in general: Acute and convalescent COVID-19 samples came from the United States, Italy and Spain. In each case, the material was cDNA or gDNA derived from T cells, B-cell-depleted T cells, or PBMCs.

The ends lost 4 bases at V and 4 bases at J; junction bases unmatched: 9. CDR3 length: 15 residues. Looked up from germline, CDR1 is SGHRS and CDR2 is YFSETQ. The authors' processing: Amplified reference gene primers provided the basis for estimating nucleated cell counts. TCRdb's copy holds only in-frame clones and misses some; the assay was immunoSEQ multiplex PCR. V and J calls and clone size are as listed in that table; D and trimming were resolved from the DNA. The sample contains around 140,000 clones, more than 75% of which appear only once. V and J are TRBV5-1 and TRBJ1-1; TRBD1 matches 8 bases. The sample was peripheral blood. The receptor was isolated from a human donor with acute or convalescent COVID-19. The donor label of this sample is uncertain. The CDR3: CASSLWTGRGTEAFF. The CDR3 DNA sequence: TGCGCCAGCAGCCTTTGGACAGGGCGGGGCACTGAAGCTTTCTTT.